What follows describes a single T cell receptor (beta chain). The record originates from a study of CD8+ T cells in alopecia areata. In germline, CDR1 is GTSNPN, CDR2 SVGIG (reference sequence). V shed 4 bases, J shed 7 bases, and the junction held 4 bases outside the gene matches. The CDR3 has 12 residues. RNA extraction and reverse transcription yielded cDNA as sequencing template. TCRdb's table, derived via immunoSEQ multiplex PCR, lists solely in-frame clones and lacks some. The sample lists around 250,000 clones; approximately 61% were seen once. The receptor's source is a human donor with alopecia areata. This rearrangement joins TRBV30 to TRBJ2-1; TRBD1 aligns across 7 bases. The source material was CD4+ T cells sorted from blood, sampled at week 0. The CDR3 DNA reads TGTGCCTGGACAGGGGGTAGGAATGAGCAGTTCTTC. It translates to CAWTGGRNEQFF.